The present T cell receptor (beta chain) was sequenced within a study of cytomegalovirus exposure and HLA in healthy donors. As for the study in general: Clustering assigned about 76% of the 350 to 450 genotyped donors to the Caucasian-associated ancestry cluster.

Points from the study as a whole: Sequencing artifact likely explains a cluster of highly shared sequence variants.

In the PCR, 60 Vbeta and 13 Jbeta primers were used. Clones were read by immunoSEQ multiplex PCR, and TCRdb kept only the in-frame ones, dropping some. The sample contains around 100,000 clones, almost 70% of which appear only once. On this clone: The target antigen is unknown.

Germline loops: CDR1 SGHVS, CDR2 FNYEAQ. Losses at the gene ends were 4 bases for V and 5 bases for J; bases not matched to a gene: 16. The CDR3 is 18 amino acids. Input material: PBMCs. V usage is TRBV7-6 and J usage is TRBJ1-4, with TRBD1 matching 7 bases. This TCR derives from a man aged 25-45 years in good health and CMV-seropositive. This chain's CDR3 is CASSSRLTGAGGNEKLFF. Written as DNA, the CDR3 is TGTGCCAGCAGCTCCCGACTTACAGGGGCCGGGGGAAATGAAAAACTGTTTTTT. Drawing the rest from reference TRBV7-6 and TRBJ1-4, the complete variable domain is GAGVSQSPRYKVTKRGQDVALRCDPISGHVSLYWYRQALGQGPEFLTYFNYEAQQDKSGLPNDRFSAERPEGSISTLTIQRTEQRDSAMYRCASSSRLTGAGGNEKLFFGSGTQLSVL.